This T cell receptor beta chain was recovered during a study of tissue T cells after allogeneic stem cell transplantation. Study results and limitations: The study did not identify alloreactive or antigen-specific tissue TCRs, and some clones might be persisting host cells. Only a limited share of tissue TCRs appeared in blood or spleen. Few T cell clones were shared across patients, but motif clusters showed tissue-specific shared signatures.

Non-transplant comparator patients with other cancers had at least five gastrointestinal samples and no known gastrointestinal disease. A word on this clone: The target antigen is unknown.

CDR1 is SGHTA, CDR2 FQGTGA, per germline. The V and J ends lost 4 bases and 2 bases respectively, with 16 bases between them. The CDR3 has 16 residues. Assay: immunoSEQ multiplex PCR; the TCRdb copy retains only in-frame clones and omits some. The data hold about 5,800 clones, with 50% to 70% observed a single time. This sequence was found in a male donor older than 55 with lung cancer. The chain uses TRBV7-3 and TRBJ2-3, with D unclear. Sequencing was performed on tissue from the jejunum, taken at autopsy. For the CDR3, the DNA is TGTGCCAGCAGCTCGTTAACACCGGCCCCCACAGATACGCAGTATTTT. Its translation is CASSSLTPAPTDTQYF.